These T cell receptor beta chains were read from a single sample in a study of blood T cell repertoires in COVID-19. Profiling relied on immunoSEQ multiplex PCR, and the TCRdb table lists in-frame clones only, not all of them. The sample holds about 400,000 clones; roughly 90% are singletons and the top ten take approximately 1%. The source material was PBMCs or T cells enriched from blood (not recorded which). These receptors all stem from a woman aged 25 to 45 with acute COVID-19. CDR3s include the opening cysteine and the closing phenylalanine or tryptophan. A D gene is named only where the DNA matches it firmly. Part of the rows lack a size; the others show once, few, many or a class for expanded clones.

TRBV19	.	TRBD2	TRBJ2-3	CASSGLAGSVTDTQYF	TGTGCCAGTAGCGGACTAGCGGGGAGTGTCACAGATACGCAGTATTTT
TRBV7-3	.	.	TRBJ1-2	CASSPAGSGSMGYTF	TGTGCCAGCAGCCCGGCCGGGAGTGGGTCGATGGGCTACACCTTC
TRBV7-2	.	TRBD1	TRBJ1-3	CASSSRQGSGNTIYF	TGTGCCAGCAGCTCAAGACAGGGATCGGGAAACACCATATATTTT
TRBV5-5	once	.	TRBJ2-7	CASSRWGAYEQYF	TGTGCCAGCAGCCGGTGGGGGGCCTACGAGCAGTACTTC
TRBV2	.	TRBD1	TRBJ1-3	CASSEAPGQGNSGNTIYF	TGTGCCAGCAGTGAAGCGCCGGGACAGGGGAACTCTGGAAACACCATATATTTT
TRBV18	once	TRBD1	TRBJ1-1	CASSGQGKLTNTEAFF	TGTGCCAGCTCAGGACAGGGGAAATTGACGAACACTGAAGCTTTCTTT
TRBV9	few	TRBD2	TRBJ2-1	CASSVSAGTSGVF	TGTGCCAGCAGCGTATCTGCCGGGACTAGCGGGGTCTTC
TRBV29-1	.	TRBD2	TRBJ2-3	CSVQERGVTDTQYF	TGCAGCGTTCAAGAGCGGGGGGTAACAGATACGCAGTATTTT
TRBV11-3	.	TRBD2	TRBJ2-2	CASSPRTSGGATVAGELFF	TGTGCCAGCAGCCCGCGGACTAGCGGGGGGGCGACTGTGGCCGGGGAGCTGTTTTTT
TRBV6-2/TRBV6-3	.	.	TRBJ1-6	CASSYPAGSGAPLHF	TGTGCCAGCAGTTACCCAGCCGGGTCCGGCGCACCCCTCCACTTT
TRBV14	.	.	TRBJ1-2	CASSQVEDSPYGYTF	TGTGCCAGCAGCCAAGTCGAGGACAGTCCCTATGGCTACACCTTC
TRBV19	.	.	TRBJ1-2	CASSIDRYGYTF	TGTGCCAGTAGTATAGATCGTTATGGCTACACCTTC
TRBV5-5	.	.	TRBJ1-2	CASSVTGSPHLYGYTF	TGTGCCAGCAGCGTGACAGGCTCCCCGCATCTTTATGGCTACACCTTC
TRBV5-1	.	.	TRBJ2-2	CASSPTGLTNTGELFF	TGCGCCAGCAGCCCGACAGGCCTGACGAACACCGGGGAGCTGTTTTTT
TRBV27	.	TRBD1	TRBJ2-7	CASGAGQGNYYEQYF	TGTGCCAGCGGGGCCGGACAGGGAAATTACTACGAGCAGTACTTC
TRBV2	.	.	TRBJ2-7	CASSEGRAYEQYF	TGTGCCAGCAGTGAGGGGCGAGCATACGAGCAGTACTTC
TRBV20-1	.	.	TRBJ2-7	CSGVDSYEQYF	TGCAGTGGGGTGGACAGCTACGAGCAGTACTTC
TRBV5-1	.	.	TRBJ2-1	CATRFALGGNNEQFF	TGCGCCACCAGATTTGCACTCGGGGGAAACAATGAGCAGTTCTTC
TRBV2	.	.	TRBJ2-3	CASSFGGGLAVDTQYF	TGTGCCAGCAGTTTTGGAGGGGGCCTGGCGGTAGATACGCAGTATTTT
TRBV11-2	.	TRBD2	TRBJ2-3	CASSSASGGACTDTQYF	TGTGCCAGCAGCTCGGCTAGCGGGGGGGCCTGCACAGATACGCAGTATTTT
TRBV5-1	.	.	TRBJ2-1	CASSSTTGYNEQFF	TGCGCCAGCAGCTCGACCACAGGTTACAATGAGCAGTTCTTC
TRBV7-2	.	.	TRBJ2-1	CASSPRARGNEQFF	TGTGCCAGCAGCCCCCGGGCCCGGGGCAATGAGCAGTTCTTC
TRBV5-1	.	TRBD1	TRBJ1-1	CASSLGTGGNTEAFF	TGCGCCAGCAGCTTGGGGACAGGTGGGAACACTGAAGCTTTCTTT
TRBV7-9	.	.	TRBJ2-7	CASSLYQGYSYEQYF	TGTGCCAGCAGCTTGTACCAGGGCTACTCCTACGAGCAGTACTTC
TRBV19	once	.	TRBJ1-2	CASTLRSLYGYTF	TGTGCCAGTACGTTGAGAAGCCTCTATGGCTACACCTTC
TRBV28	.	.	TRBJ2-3	CATVDRTRSTDTQYF	TGTGCAACCGTAGACCGGACACGGAGCACAGATACGCAGTATTTT
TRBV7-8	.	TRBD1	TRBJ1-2	CASSLDRAGYTF	TGTGCCAGCAGCCTAGACAGGGCGGGCTACACCTTC
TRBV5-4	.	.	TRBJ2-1	CASSRDSNEQFF	TGTGCCAGCAGCCGGGACTCCAATGAGCAGTTCTTC
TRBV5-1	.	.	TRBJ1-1	CASSLSGSMNTEAFF	TGCGCCAGCAGCTTGTCTGGGAGCATGAACACTGAAGCTTTCTTT
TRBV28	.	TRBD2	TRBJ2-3	CASSLSSGGYTDTQYF	TGTGCCAGCAGTTTATCTAGCGGGGGGTACACAGATACGCAGTATTTT
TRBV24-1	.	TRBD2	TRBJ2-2	CATSDPGLAGGIAGELFF	TGTGCCACCAGTGACCCGGGACTAGCGGGGGGGATAGCCGGGGAGCTGTTTTTT
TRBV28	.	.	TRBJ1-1	CASSLNRGSRTEAFF	TGTGCCAGCAGTTTAAATCGTGGTTCTAGGACTGAAGCTTTCTTT
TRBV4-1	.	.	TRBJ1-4	CASSHYPPGLPEKLFF	TGCGCCAGCAGCCACTACCCCCCAGGCCTTCCTGAAAAACTGTTTTTT
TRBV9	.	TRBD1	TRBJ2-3	CASSLRRQGPDTQYF	TGTGCCAGCAGCCTGCGCAGACAGGGTCCAGATACGCAGTATTTT
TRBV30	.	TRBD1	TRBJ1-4	CAWGTGLWEKLFF	TGTGCCTGGGGGACAGGGCTATGGGAAAAACTGTTTTTT
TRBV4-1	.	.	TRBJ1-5	CASSLQGNGNQPQHF	TGCGCCAGCAGCCTACAGGGTAATGGCAATCAGCCCCAGCATTTT
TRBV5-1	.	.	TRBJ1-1	CASSLAWGSEAFF	TGCGCCAGCAGCTTGGCCTGGGGCAGTGAAGCTTTCTTT
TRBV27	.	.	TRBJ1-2	CASRVQGIGGYTF	TGTGCCAGCAGGGTCCAGGGAATTGGGGGCTACACCTTC